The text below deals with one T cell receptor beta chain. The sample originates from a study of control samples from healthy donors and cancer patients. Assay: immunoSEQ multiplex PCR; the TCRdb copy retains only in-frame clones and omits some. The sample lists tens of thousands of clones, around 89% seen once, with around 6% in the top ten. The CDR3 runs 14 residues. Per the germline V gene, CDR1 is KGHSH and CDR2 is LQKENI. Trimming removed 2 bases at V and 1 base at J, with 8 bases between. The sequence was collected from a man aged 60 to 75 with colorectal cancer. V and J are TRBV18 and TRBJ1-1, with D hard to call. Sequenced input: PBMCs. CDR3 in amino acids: CASSPFERNTEAFF. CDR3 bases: TGTGCCAGCTCACCATTCGAGAGGAACACTGAAGCTTTCTTT.